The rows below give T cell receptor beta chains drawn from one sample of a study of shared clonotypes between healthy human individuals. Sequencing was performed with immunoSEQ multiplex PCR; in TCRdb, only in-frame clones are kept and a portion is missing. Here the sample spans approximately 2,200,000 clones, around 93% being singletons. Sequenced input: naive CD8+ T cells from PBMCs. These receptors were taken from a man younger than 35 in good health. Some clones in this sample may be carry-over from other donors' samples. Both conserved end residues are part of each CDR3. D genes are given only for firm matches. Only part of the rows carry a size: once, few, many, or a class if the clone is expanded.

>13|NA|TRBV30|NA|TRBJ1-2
TGTGCCTGGATAAAGAACAGTTATTATGGCTACACCTTC
CAWIKNSYYGYTF
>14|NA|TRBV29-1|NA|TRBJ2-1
TGCAGCGGCGAACAAGGGGGTCCCTACAATGAGCAGTTCTTC
CSGEQGGPYNEQFF
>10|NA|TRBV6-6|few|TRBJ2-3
TGTGCCAGCAGTTCAGATACGCAGTATTTT
CASSSDTQYF
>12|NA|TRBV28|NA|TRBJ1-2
TGTGCCAGCAGTTGGTCGGGTAGAGGCTACACCTTC
CASSWSGRGYTF
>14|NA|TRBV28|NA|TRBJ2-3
TGTGCCAGCAGTTTATTTGGGACCACAGATACGCAGTATTTT
CASSLFGTTDTQYF
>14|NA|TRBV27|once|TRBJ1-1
TGTGCCAGCAGTTTAGCTCCAGAGAACACTGAAGCTTTCTTT
CASSLAPENTEAFF
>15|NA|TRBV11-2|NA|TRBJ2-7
TGTGCCAGCAGGACCCAGGGGGAGGCCCCCTACGAGCAGTACTTC
CASRTQGEAPYEQYF
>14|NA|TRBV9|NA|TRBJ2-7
TGTGCCAGCAGCCAAGGCTTAGGGGCCAACGAGCAGTACTTC
CASSQGLGANEQYF
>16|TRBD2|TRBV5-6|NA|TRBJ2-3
TGTGCCAGCAGCTTGGAACTAGCGGGAGTCTTGGATACGCAGTATTTT
CASSLELAGVLDTQYF
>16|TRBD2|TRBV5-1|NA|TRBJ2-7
TGCGCCAGCAGCTCCGGACTAGCGGGAGCACGATACGAGCAGTACTTC
CASSSGLAGARYEQYF
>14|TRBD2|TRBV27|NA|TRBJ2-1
TGTGCCAGCAGTTACCTAGCGGGAGGGAATGAGCAGTTCTTC
CASSYLAGGNEQFF
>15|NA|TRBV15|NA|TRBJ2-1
TGTGCCACCAGCAGAGGCCCCATTGGGTACAATGAGCAGTTCTTC
CATSRGPIGYNEQFF
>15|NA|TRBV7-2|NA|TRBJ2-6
TGTGCCAGCAGCTTTTGGGGCTCTGGGGCCAACGTCCTGACTTTC
CASSFWGSGANVLTF
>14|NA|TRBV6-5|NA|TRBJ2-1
TGTGCCAGCAGTCACAACCGACAAGTCAATGAGCAGTTCTTC
CASSHNRQVNEQFF
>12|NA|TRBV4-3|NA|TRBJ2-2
TGCGCCAGCAGCCAAGATTACGGGGAGCTGTTTTTT
CASSQDYGELFF
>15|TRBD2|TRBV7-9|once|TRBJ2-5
TGTGCCAGCAGCCCTACTAGCGGGAGGTGGGAGACCCAGTACTTC
CASSPTSGRWETQYF
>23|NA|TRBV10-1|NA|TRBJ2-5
TGCGCCAGCAGTGAGTCGACGGACGGACCGGTATCGCCCATTTACGTACCCCCAGAGACCCAGTACTTC
CASSESTDGPVSPIYVPPETQYF
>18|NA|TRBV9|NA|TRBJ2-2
TGTGCCAGCAGCGTAGCCCGATACGGGACCGAAAACACCGGGGAGCTGTTTTTT
CASSVARYGTENTGELFF
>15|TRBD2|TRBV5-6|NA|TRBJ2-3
TGTGCCAGCAGCTCCGGGACTACCCGCACAGATACGCAGTATTTT
CASSSGTTRTDTQYF
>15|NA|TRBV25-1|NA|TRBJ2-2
TGTGCCAGCAGTAGCGAGCGGTTGAACACCGGGGAGCTGTTTTTT
CASSSERLNTGELFF
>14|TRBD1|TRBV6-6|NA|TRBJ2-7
TGTGCCAGCGGGGCGGGACAGGGTACCTACGAGCAGTACTTC
CASGAGQGTYEQYF
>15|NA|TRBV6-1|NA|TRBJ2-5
TGTGCCAGCAGTGAAGGGGTGGTCTACGGGGAGACCCAGTACTTC
CASSEGVVYGETQYF
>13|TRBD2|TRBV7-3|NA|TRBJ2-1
TGTGCCAGCAGCATACTAGCGGGAGTTGAGCAGTTCTTC
CASSILAGVEQFF
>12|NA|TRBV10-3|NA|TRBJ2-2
TGTGCCATCAATAAGCCCACCGGGGAGCTGTTTTTT
CAINKPTGELFF
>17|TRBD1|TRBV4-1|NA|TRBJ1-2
TGCGCCAGCAGCCAAGAAGGGTGGGACACAGGGGGGTATGGCTACACCTTC
CASSQEGWDTGGYGYTF
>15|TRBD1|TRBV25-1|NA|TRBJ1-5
TGTGCCAGCAGTGGCACGGGACAGGGAAATCAGCCCCAGCATTTT
CASSGTGQGNQPQHF
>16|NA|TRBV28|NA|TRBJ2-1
TGTGCCAGCAGTACCTCTAGGGAAGGCTCCTACAATGAGCAGTTCTTC
CASSTSREGSYNEQFF
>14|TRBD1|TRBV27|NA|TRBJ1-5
TGTGCCAGCAGTCCTCGGACAGGGGCCCAGCCCCAGCATTTT
CASSPRTGAQPQHF
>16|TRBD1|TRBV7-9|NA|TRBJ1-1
TGTGCCACCTCTGCATGGGGACAGGGGCGAGACACTGAAGCTTTCTTT
CATSAWGQGRDTEAFF
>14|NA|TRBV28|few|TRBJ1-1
TGTGCCAGCAGTTTGGGTCAGGGAGGCACTGAAGCTTTCTTT
CASSLGQGGTEAFF
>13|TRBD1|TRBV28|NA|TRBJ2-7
TGTGCCAGCAGGGACAGGGGGTCCTACGAGCAGTACTTC
CASRDRGSYEQYF
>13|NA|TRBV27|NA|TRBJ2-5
TGTGCCAGCAGTTATATCGGGGAAGAGACCCAGTACTTC
CASSYIGEETQYF
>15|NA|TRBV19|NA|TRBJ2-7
TGTGCCAGCACACCAGGGCAGGGAGTTTCCTACGAGCAGTACTTC
CASTPGQGVSYEQYF
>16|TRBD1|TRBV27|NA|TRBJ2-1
TGTGCCAGCAGTGTCTCCGGGACAGGGGGGTTCAATGAGCAGTTCTTC
CASSVSGTGGFNEQFF
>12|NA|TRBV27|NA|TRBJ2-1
TGTGCCAGCAGTTTTCTCGGCCATGAGCAGTTCTTC
CASSFLGHEQFF
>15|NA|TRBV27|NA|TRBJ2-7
TGTGCCAGCAGGTTTGGGACGGTAGAGTCCTACGAGCAGTACTTC
CASRFGTVESYEQYF
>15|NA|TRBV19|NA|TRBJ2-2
TGTGCCAGTAGTATGGAACAGGGACCCACCGGGGAGCTGTTTTTT
CASSMEQGPTGELFF
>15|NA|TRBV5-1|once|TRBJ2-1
TGCGCCAGCAGCTTGGTTGTCGACTCCTACAATGAGCAGTTCTTC
CASSLVVDSYNEQFF
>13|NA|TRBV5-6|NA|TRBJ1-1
TGTGCCAGCAACGGGGGCGTTGACACTGAAGCTTTCTTT
CASNGGVDTEAFF
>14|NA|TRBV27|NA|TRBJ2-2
TGTGCCAGCAGTTTTGGAAGGGGGTCCGGGGAGCTGTTTTTT
CASSFGRGSGELFF
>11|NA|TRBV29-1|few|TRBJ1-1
TGCAGCGTTGAATGGATGACTGAAGCTTTCTTT
CSVEWMTEAFF
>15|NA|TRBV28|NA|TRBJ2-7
TGTGCCAGCAGTCCCGGGACGTGGAGTTCCTACGAGCAGTACTTC
CASSPGTWSSYEQYF
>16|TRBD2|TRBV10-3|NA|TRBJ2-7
TGTGCCATCAGTGAGTCGGTGTCGGGAGGCGGAGGAGAGCAGTACTTC
CAISESVSGGGGEQYF
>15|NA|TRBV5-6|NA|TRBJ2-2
TGTGCCAGCAGCGAGGGACCGCCCGGGGCCGGGGAGCTGTTTTTT
CASSEGPPGAGELFF
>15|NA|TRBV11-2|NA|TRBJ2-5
TGTGCCAGCAGCTTAGTCTTACAGAGCCAAGAGACCCAGTACTTC
CASSLVLQSQETQYF
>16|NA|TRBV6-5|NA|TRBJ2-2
TGTGCCAGCAGTTACTCGGGGGGGCCCTACACCGGGGAGCTGTTTTTT
CASSYSGGPYTGELFF
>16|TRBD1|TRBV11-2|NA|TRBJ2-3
TGTGCCAGCAGCTCAAGAAGGGACAGAAACACAGATACGCAGTATTTT
CASSSRRDRNTDTQYF
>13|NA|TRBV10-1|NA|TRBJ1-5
TGCGCCAGCAGTGAGTCGGGCAATCAGCCCCAGCATTTT
CASSESGNQPQHF
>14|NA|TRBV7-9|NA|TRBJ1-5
TGTGCCAGCAGCTTAGTTGGCAGCAATCAGCCCCAGCATTTT
CASSLVGSNQPQHF
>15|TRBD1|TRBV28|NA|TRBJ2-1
TGTGCCAGCAGAACGGACAGGGGGATCTACAATGAGCAGTTCTTC
CASRTDRGIYNEQFF
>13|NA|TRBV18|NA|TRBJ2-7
TGTGCCAGCTCACCTCCCCGTGGGTCCGAGCAGTACTTC
CASSPPRGSEQYF